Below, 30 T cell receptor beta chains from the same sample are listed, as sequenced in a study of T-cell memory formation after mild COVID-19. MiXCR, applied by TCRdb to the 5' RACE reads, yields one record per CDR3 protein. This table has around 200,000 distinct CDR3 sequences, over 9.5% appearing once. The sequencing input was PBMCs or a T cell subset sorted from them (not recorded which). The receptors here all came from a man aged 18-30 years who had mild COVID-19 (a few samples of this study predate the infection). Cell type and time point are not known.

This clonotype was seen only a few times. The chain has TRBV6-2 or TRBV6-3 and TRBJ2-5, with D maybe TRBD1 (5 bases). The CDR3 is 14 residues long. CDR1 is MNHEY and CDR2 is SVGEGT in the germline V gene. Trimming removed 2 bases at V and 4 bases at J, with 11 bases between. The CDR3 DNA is TGTGCCAGCAGTTACGGCGCAGGGCGAGAGACCCAGTACTTC. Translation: CASSYGAGRETQYF.

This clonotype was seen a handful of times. The CDR3 coding sequence is TGTGCCAGCGGGACGTCCGGGACAGGGGCTATACCGGGTGAGCAGTTCTTC. Its protein product is CASGTSGTGAIPGEQFF. V is TRBV11-3 and J is TRBJ2-1, with 10 positions matching TRBD1. CDR3 length equals 17 residues. Germline CDR1 and CDR2: SGHNT and YENEEA. V lost 8 bases, J lost 9 bases, and 19 bases stayed unmatched.

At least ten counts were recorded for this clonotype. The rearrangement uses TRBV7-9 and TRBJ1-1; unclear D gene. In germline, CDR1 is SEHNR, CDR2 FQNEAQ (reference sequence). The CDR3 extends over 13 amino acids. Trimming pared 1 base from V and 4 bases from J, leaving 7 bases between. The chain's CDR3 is CASSLDGGTEAFF. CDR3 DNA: TGTGCCAGCAGCTTAGACGGTGGCACTGAAGCTTTCTTT.

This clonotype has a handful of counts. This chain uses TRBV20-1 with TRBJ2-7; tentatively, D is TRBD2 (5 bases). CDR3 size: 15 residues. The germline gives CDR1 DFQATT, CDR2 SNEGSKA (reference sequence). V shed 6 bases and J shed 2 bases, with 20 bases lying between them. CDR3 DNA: TGCAGTGCGAACCCCAGAGGGATGGGGACCTACGAGCAGTACTTC. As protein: CSANPRGMGTYEQYF.

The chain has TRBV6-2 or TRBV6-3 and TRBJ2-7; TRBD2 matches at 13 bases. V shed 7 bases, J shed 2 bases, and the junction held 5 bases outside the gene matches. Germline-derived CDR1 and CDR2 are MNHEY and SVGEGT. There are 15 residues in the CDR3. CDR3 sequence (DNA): TGTGCCAGCACCGGGACTAGCGGGGACCCCTACGAGCAGTACTTC. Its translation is CASTGTSGDPYEQYF.

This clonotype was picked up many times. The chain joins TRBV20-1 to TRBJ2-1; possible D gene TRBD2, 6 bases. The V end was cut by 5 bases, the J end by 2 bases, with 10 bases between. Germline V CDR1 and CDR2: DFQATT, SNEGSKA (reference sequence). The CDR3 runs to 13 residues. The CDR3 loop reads CSARSGTYNEQFF. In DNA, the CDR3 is TGCAGTGCTCGTAGCGGAACCTACAATGAGCAGTTCTTC.

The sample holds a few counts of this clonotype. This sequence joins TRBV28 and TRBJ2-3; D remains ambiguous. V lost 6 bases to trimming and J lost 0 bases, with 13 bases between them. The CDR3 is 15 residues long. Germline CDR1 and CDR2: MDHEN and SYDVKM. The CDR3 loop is CASSSPRGSTDTQYF. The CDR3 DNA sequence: TGTGCCAGCAGCTCCCCCCGAGGAAGCACAGATACGCAGTATTTT. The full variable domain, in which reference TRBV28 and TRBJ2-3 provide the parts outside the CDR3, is DVKVTQSSRYLVKRTGEKVFLECVQDMDHENMFWYRQDPGLGLRLIYFSYDVKMKEKGDIPEGYSVSREKKERFSLILESASTNQTSMYLCASSSPRGSTDTQYFGPGTRLTVL.

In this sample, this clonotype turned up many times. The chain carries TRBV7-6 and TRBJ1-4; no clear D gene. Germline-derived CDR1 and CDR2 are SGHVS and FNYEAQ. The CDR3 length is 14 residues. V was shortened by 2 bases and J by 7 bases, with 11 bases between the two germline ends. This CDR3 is CASSLTSWGEKLFF. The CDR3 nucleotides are TGTGCCAGCAGCTTAACTTCCTGGGGTGAAAAACTGTTTTTT. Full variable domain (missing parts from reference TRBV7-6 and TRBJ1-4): GAGVSQSPRYKVTKRGQDVALRCDPISGHVSLYWYRQALGQGPEFLTYFNYEAQQDKSGLPNDRFSAERPEGSISTLTIQRTEQRDSAMYRCASSLTSWGEKLFFGSGTQLSVL.

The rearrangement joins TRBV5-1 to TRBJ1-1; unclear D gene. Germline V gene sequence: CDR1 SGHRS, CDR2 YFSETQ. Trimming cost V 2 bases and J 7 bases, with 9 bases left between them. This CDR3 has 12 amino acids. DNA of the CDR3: TGCGCCAGCAGCTTCTCCGGCCATGAAGCTTTCTTT. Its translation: CASSFSGHEAFF.

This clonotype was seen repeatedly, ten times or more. CDR3 protein: CASSRDRDYEQYV. The CDR3, as DNA: TGTGCCAGCAGCAGAGACAGAGACTACGAGCAGTACGTC. V usage is TRBV7-2 and J usage is TRBJ2-7, with D possibly TRBD1 on 5 matching bases. Between the trimmed V and J ends, which lost 5 bases and 3 bases, there was a span of 11 bases. Germline CDR1 reads SGHTA; CDR2 reads FQGNSA. This CDR3 is 13 amino acids long.

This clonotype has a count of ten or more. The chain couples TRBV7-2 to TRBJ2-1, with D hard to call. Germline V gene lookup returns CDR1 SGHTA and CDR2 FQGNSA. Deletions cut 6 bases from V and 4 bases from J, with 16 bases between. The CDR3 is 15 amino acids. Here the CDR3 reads CASRPQPSWYNEQFF. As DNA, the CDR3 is TGTGCCAGCAGGCCACAGCCTTCGTGGTACAATGAGCAGTTCTTC.

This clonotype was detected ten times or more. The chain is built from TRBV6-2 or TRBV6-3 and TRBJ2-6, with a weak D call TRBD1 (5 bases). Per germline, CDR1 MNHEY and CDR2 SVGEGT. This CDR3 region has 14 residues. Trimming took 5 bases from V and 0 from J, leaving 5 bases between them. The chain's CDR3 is CASSRGSGANVLTF. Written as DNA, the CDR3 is TGTGCCAGCAGTAGGGGCTCTGGGGCCAACGTCCTGACTTTC.

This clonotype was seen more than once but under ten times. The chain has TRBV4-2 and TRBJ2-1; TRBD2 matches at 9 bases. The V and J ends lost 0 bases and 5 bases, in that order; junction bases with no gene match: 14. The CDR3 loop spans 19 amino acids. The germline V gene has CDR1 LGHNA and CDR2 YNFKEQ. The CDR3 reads CASSQERGASGAGNNEQFF. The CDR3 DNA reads TGTGCCAGCAGCCAAGAGAGGGGGGCTAGCGGGGCAGGGAACAATGAGCAGTTCTTC.

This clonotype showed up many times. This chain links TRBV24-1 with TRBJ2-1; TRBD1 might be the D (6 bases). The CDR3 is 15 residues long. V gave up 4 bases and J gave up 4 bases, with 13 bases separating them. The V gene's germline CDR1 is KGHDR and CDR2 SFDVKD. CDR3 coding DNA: TGTGCCACCAGTGACCAGGGGAAGGGTTACAATGAGCAGTTCTTC. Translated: CATSDQGKGYNEQFF.

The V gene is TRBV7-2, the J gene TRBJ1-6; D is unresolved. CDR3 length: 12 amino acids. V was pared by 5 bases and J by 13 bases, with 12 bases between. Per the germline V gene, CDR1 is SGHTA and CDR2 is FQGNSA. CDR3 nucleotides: TGTGCCAGCAGCCCCCTCGGCCATCCCCTCCACTTT. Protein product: CASSPLGHPLHF. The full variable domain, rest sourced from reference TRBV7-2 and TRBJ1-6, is GAGVSQSPSNKVTEKGKDVELRCDPISGHTALYWYRQSLGQGLEFLIYFQGNSAPDKSGLPSDRFSAERTGGSVSTLTIQRTQQEDSAVYLCASSPLGHPLHFGNGTRLTVT.

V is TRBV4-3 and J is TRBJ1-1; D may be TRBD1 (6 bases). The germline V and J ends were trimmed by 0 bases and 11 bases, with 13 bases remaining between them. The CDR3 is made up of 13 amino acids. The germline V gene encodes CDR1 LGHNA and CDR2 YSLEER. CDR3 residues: CASSQDQGIVAFF. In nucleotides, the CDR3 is TGCGCCAGCAGCCAAGATCAGGGGATTGTGGCTTTCTTT.

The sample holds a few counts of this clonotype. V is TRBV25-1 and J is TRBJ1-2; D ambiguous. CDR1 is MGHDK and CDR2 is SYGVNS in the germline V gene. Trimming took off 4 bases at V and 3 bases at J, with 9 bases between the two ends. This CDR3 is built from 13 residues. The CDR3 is CASSAGGHYGYTF. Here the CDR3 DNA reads TGTGCCAGCAGTGCGGGCGGGCACTATGGCTACACCTTC.

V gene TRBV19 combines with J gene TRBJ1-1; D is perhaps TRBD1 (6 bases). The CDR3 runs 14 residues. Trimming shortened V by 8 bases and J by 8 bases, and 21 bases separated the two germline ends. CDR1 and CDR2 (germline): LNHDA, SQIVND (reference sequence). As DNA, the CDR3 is TGTGCCAGTCAGAATCCTGGGGGCCTCGGGGAAGCTTTCTTT. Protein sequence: CASQNPGGLGEAFF.

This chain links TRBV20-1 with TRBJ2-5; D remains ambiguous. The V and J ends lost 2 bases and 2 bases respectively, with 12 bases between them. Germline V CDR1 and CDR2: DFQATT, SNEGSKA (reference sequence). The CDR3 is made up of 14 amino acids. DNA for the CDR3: TGCAGTGCTAGACCGCCGTCTATTCAAGAGACCCAGTACTTC. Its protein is CSARPPSIQETQYF.

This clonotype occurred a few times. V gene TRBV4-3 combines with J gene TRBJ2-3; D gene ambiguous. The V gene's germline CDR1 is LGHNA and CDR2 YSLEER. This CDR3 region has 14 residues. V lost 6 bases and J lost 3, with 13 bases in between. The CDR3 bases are TGCGCCAGCAGTCCAACCCATCCGACAGATACGCAGTATTTT. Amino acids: CASSPTHPTDTQYF.

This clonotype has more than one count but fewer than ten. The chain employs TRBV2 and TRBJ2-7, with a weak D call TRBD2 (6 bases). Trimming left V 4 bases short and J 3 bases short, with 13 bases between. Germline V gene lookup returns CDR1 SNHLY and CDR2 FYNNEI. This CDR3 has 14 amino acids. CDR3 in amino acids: CASSVEGLHYEQYV. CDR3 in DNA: TGTGCCAGCAGTGTCGAGGGACTCCACTACGAGCAGTACGTC.

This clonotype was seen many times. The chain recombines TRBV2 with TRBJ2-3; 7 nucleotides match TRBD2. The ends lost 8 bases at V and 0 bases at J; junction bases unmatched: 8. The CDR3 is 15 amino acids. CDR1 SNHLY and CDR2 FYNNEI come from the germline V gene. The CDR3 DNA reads TGTGCCAGCGGGCAGGAGCGGGAAAGCACAGATACGCAGTATTTT. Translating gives CASGQERESTDTQYF. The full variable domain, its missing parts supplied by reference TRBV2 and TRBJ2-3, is EPEVTQTPSHQVTQMGQEVILRCVPISNHLYFYWYRQILGQKVEFLVSFYNNEISEKSEIFDDQFSVERPDGSNFTLKIRSTKLEDSAMYFCASGQERESTDTQYFGPGTRLTVL.

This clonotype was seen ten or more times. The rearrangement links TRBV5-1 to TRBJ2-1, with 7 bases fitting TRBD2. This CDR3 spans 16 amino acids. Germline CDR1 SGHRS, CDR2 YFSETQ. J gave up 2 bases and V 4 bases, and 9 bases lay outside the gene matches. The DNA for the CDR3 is TGCGCCAGCAGCCGCGGCCAGCGGGGACCCTACAATGAGCAGTTCTTC. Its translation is CASSRGQRGPYNEQFF.

CDR3 coding DNA: TGTGCCAGCAGGAGAGGACAGGGTGGTGAGCAGTACGTC. Translating it yields CASRRGQGGEQYV. The rearrangement uses TRBV12-3 or TRBV12-4 and TRBJ2-7; 8 positions agree with TRBD1. With V trimmed by 6 bases and J by 7 bases, 8 bases remained unmatched. The CDR3 contains 13 residues.

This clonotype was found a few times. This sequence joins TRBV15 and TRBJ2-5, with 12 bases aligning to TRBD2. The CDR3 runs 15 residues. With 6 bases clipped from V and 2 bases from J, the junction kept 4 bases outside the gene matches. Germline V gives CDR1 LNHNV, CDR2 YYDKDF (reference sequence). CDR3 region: CATSRTSGEQETQYF. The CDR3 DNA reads TGTGCCACCAGTAGGACTAGCGGGGAACAAGAGACCCAGTACTTC.

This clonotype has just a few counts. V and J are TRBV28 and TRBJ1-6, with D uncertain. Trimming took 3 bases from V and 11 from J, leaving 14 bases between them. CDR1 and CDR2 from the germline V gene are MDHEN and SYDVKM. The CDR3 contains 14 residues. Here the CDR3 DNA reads TGTGCCAGCAGTTTTCCCCATCCACGGACACCCCTCCACTTT. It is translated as CASSFPHPRTPLHF.

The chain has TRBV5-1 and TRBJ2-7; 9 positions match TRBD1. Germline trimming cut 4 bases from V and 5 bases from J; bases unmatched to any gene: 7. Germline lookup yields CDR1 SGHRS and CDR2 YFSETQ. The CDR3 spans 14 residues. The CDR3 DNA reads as TGCGCCAGCAGCCTCGGGACAGGGATCCACGAGCAGTACGTC. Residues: CASSLGTGIHEQYV.

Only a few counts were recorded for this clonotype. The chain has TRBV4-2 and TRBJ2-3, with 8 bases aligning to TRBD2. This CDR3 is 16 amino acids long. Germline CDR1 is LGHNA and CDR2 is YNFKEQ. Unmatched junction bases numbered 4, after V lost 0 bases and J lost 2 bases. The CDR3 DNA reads TGTGCCAGCAGCCAAGAACCAGCGGGGGCCACAGATACGCAGTATTTT. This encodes CASSQEPAGATDTQYF.

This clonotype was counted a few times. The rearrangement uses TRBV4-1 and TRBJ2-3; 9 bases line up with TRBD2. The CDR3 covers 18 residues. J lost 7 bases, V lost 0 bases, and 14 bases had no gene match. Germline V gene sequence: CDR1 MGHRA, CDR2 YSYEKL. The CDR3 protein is CASSQDPGRSGGPNTQYF. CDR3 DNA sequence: TGCGCCAGCAGCCAAGACCCCGGGAGGAGCGGGGGGCCGAATACGCAGTATTTT.

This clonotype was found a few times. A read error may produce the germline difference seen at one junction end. The CDR3 DNA reads TGTGCCAGCAGTCCGGGACAAACGAACACTGAAGCCTTCTTT. This sequence encodes CASSPGQTNTEAFF. This chain connects TRBV7-2 to TRBJ1-1, with D maybe TRBD1 (6 bases). CDR3 length equals 14 residues. CDR1 and CDR2 (germline): SGHTA, FQGNSA.